This TCR beta chain originates from a study of blood T cell repertoires in COVID-19. Study-wide background: From the United States, Italy and Spain came samples of acute and convalescent COVID-19. The analysed material was cDNA or gDNA that came from T cells, B-cell-depleted T cells, or PBMCs.

The CDR3 spans 15 residues. Germline CDR1 reads SGHAT; CDR2 reads FQNNGV. V was clipped by 3 bases and J by 2 bases, with 12 bases between them. As processed by the authors: Amplification with reference gene primers provided the estimates of nucleated cell counts. Produced via immunoSEQ multiplex PCR; TCRdb's table is partial and in-frame only. The V and J calls and clone size were taken over from that table, and D and trimming were inferred from the DNA. The sample has about 100,000 clones; over 75% are singletons. This clonotype was sampled from a man in his 70s with active or convalescent COVID-19. The chain uses TRBV11-2 and TRBJ2-3, with a possible D match to TRBD2 (6 bases). The material sequenced was peripheral blood. The DNA for the CDR3 is TGTGCCAGCAGCTTGGCAGGGACTCACACAGATACGCAGTATTTT. This gives the protein CASSLAGTHTDTQYF.